Below, 9 T cell receptor beta chains from the same sample are listed, as sequenced in a study of cytomegalovirus exposure and HLA in healthy donors. The PCR made use of 60 Vbeta and 13 Jbeta primers. Measured with immunoSEQ multiplex PCR; TCRdb has only the in-frame clones, and not every one. The table records around 50,000 clones, approximately 83% of them present only once. Sequencing input: PBMCs. Receptor source: a man aged 25 to 45 in good health and CMV-seronegative.

The rearrangement joins TRBV7-8 to TRBJ2-5, with D possibly matching TRBD2 (6 bases). The germline CDR1 and CDR2 sequences are SGHVS and FQNEAQ. The CDR3 runs 13 residues. V lost 3 bases to trimming and J lost 5 bases, with 10 bases between them. CDR3 sequence: CASSFRGKETQYF. The CDR3, as DNA: TGTGCCAGCAGCTTTCGGGGGAAGGAGACCCAGTACTTC.

The rearrangement links TRBV5-6 to TRBJ2-1, with 8 bases that match TRBD2. This CDR3 is 16 amino acids long. The junction had 10 bases not matched to a gene; V was cut back by 0 bases and J by 8 bases. Germline CDR1 and CDR2: SGHDT and YYEEEE. The CDR3: CASSLETGGPIDEQFF. The CDR3 region has the DNA TGTGCCAGCAGCTTGGAAACGGGAGGGCCAATCGATGAGCAGTTCTTC.

The V call is TRBV30, the J call TRBJ1-1; D ambiguous. The V gene lost 5 bases and the J gene lost 0 bases, with 7 bases spanning the gap. The CDR3 spans 12 residues. Germline CDR1 is GTSNPN and CDR2 is SVGIG (reference sequence). CDR3 sequence: CAWQQLNTEAFF. CDR3 DNA sequence: TGTGCCTGGCAACAGCTGAACACTGAAGCTTTCTTT.

This clone appeared a few times. The V and J genes are TRBV27 and TRBJ1-4, with 9 positions matching TRBD1. CDR3 length: 14 amino acids. Germline values: CDR1 MNHEY, CDR2 SMNVEV (reference sequence). J lost 8 bases, V lost 5 bases, and 6 bases had no gene match. The CDR3 sequence is CASSITGGNEKLFF. The CDR3, as DNA: TGTGCCAGCAGTATTACAGGGGGCAACGAAAAACTGTTTTTT.

This clone was seen a handful of times. The V gene is TRBV28, the J gene TRBJ2-5; 8 positions match TRBD2. CDR3 length equals 15 residues. Germline V gives CDR1 MDHEN, CDR2 SYDVKM. V shed 5 bases, J shed 5 bases, and the junction held 10 bases outside the gene matches. CDR3 nucleotide sequence: TGTGCCAGCAGTCGGGAGCGGGAGATGAGGGAGACCCAGTACTTC. Protein product: CASSREREMRETQYF.

V usage is TRBV5-4 and J usage is TRBJ1-2; D is uncertain. The CDR3 loop spans 15 amino acids. Germline V gives CDR1 SGHNT, CDR2 YYREEE (reference sequence). V lost 6 bases and J lost 7, with 22 bases in between. The CDR3 region is CASTASTTELRGYTF. As DNA, the CDR3 is TGTGCCAGCACCGCCTCGACCACAGAGCTTCGTGGCTACACCTTC. The entire variable domain, with the rest obtained from reference TRBV5-4 and TRBJ1-2, is as follows: ETGVTQSPTHLIKTRGQQVTLRCSSQSGHNTVSWYQQALGQGPQFIFQYYREEENGRGNFPPRFSGLQFPNYSSELNVNALELDDSALYLCASTASTTELRGYTFGSGTRLTVV.

The chain is built from TRBV2 and TRBJ2-3; 11 bases fit TRBD2. CDR1 is SNHLY, CDR2 FYNNEI, per germline. The trim removed 9 bases at V and 3 bases at J, leaving 5 bases unmatched. CDR3 size: 14 residues. CDR3 DNA sequence: TGTGCCAGTCTACGGACTAGCGGGACAGATACGCAGTATTTT. It is translated as CASLRTSGTDTQYF. Filled out from reference TRBV2 and TRBJ2-3, the complete variable domain reads EPEVTQTPSHQVTQMGQEVILRCVPISNHLYFYWYRQILGQKVEFLVSFYNNEISEKSEIFDDQFSVERPDGSNFTLKIRSTKLEDSAMYFCASLRTSGTDTQYFGPGTRLTVL.

The CDR3 spells CASSERQEYNEQFF. DNA of the CDR3: TGCGCCAGCAGTGAGAGGCAGGAATACAATGAGCAGTTCTTC. The chain couples TRBV10-1 to TRBJ2-1, with D unresolved. The V and J ends lost 2 bases and 4 bases respectively, with 9 bases between them. The CDR3 extends over 14 amino acids. From germline, CDR1 is WNHNN and CDR2 SYGVQD (reference sequence).

The rearrangement uses TRBV7-2 and TRBJ2-1; 10 nucleotides agree with TRBD1. The CDR3 contains 16 residues. Looked up from germline, CDR1 is SGHTA and CDR2 is FQGNSA. J gave up 4 bases and V 3 bases, and 6 bases lay outside the gene matches. The CDR3 protein is CASSFTGTGAYNEQFF. CDR3 sequence (DNA): TGTGCCAGCAGCTTCACCGGGACAGGGGCGTACAATGAGCAGTTCTTC.